The present TCR beta chain was sequenced within a study of spatial heterogeneity in lung cancer. This clonotype was found many times. One entry per CDR3 protein, called by TCRdb with MiXCR from the 5' RACE reads. The repertoire has about 60,000 distinct CDR3 sequences, 8.4% of them found once; the top ten carry about 15%. Noted time point: sample taken at primary tumor resection. In each case, whole RNA from tumor, nontumor lung or frozen PBMC was sequenced unsorted. The donors comprised about 69 untreated early-stage non-small cell lung cancer patients. Germline values: CDR1 SGHVS, CDR2 FNYEAQ. The CDR3 has 13 amino acids. Deletions cut 1 base from V and 3 bases from J, with 5 bases between.

Source: PBMCs, taken at surgery. The chain has TRBV7-6 and TRBJ2-3; D is undetermined. This receptor was taken from a female donor with early-stage non-small cell lung cancer. This chain's CDR3 is CASSLVRTDTQYF. In DNA, the CDR3 is TGTGCCAGCAGCTTAGTTCGAACAGATACGCAGTATTTT.